This T cell receptor beta chain came from a study of CD8 T cells in ankylosing spondylitis. General observations from the study: A number of the motif variants had already been described in reactive arthritis synovial fluid and blood. Made up of about eight highly homologous variants, a TCR beta motif appeared characteristic of ankylosing spondylitis blood. The clones that were linked to disease were reported to be significantly enriched in matched synovial fluid samples from ankylosing spondylitis patients.

This clonotype was recorded a few times. Its antigen is not identified. V gave up 5 bases and J gave up 13 bases, with 12 bases separating them. This CDR3 is 11 amino acids long. Library preparation for TCR beta used quantitative 5'-RACE with molecular barcodes. TCRdb used MiXCR to reprocess the 5' RACE reads, holding one entry per CDR3 protein. The sample holds about 350,000 distinct CDR3 sequences, roughly 22% seen once. The clonotype comes from a male donor with ankylosing spondylitis or in good health (not recorded which). The specimen was blood, either unsorted or a sorted T cell fraction (not recorded which). The chain joins TRBV12-3 or TRBV12-4 to TRBJ2-1; TRBD2 might be the D (5 bases). This chain's CDR3 is CASSVRGLQFF. The CDR3 nucleotides are TGTGCCAGCAGTGTCCGGGGTTTACAGTTCTTC.